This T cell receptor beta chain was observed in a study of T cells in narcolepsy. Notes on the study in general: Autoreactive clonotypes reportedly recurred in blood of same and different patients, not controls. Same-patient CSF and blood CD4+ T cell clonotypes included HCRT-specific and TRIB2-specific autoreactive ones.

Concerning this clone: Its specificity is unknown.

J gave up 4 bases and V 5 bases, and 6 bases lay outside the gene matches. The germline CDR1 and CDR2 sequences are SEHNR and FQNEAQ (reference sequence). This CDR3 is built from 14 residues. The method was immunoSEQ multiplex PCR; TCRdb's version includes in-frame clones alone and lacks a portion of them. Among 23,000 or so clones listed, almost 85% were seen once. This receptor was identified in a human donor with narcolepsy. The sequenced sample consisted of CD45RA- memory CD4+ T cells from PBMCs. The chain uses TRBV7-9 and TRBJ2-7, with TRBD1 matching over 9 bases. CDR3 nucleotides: TGTGCCAGCAGCGCCCGTGGACAGGGGTACGAGCAGTACTTC. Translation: CASSARGQGYEQYF. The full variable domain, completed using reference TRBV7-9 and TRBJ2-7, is DTGVSQNPRHKITKRGQNVTFRCDPISEHNRLYWYRQTLGQGPEFLTYFQNEAQLEKSRLLSDRFSAERPKGSFSTLEIQRTEQGDSAMYLCASSARGQGYEQYFGPGTRLTVT.